A single sample gave rise to the 21 T cell receptor beta chains below, sequenced in a study of T-cell reconstitution after alpha-beta-depleted transplantation in children. Unique molecular identifiers tagged the TCRbeta library. From the PCR reads, TCRdb called clonotypes with MiXCR, one entry per CDR3 protein. The sample has 440,000 or so distinct CDR3 sequences; roughly 44% are singletons. The sample consisted of PBMCs, taken before TCRalphabeta/CD19-depleted stem cell transplant. The receptors derive from a girl aged 2-10 years with aplastic anemia, due to receive a stem cell transplant.

This clonotype was recorded at least ten times. This chain joins TRBV5-1 and TRBJ2-2, with 7 bases fitting TRBD2. Germline V gene sequence: CDR1 SGHRS, CDR2 YFSETQ. The CDR3 loop spans 15 amino acids. Trimming took 1 base from V and 3 from J; bases not matched to a gene: 3. The CDR3 loop reads CASSLTGGDTGELFF. CDR3 nucleotide sequence: TGCGCCAGCAGCTTGACGGGAGGCGACACCGGGGAGCTGTTTTTT.

The chain joins TRBV28 to TRBJ2-3; 12 bases align to TRBD2. This CDR3 contains 16 residues. V lost 6 bases, J lost 3 bases, and 7 bases stayed unmatched. Germline CDR1 is MDHEN and CDR2 is SYDVKM. The CDR3 spells CASSGASGRATDTQYF. For the CDR3, the DNA is TGTGCCAGCAGCGGGGCTAGCGGGAGGGCAACAGATACGCAGTATTTT.

The chain combines TRBV12-3 or TRBV12-4 with TRBJ2-5, with D possibly being TRBD1 or TRBD2 (6 bases each). This CDR3 is built from 13 residues. V dropped 6 bases and J dropped 3 bases, with 11 bases sitting between them. CDR3 DNA: TGTGCCAGCAGGAGGGGGGCGGAAGAGACCCAGTACTTC. Amino acid sequence: CASRRGAEETQYF.

This clonotype was detected once. A much larger clone sits a single nucleotide away, making a read error possible. This chain joins TRBV3-1 and TRBJ2-1, with 8 bases lining up with TRBD2. Germline V gene data show CDR1 as LGHDT and CDR2 as YNNKEL (reference sequence). The CDR3 is 13 residues long. The CDR3 protein is CVSTLAGLNEQFF. CDR3 DNA: TGTGTCAGCACCCTAGCGGGTCTCAATGAGCAGTTCTTC.

A few counts support this clonotype. The genes are TRBV20-1 and TRBJ1-1; D is uncertain. This CDR3 is 13 amino acids long. V was trimmed by 0 bases and J by 0 bases, leaving 5 bases between them. Germline V gene sequence: CDR1 DFQATT, CDR2 SNEGSKA (reference sequence). CDR3 in DNA: TGCAGTGCTAGAGATGACATGAACACTGAAGCTTTCTTT. It yields the protein CSARDDMNTEAFF.

This clonotype has at least ten counts. The chain employs TRBV12-3 or TRBV12-4 and TRBJ2-2; D is unclear. Trimming removed 6 bases at V and 7 bases at J, with 18 bases between. This CDR3 comprises 15 residues. For the CDR3, the DNA is TGTGCCAGCAGCCTTGGGCCCGCTGGGGTCGGGGAGCTGTTTTTT. Translated, it gives CASSLGPAGVGELFF.

The chain links TRBV10-3 to TRBJ1-2, with D perhaps TRBD1 (5 bases). CDR3 size: 14 residues. V lost 7 bases and J lost 2, with 14 bases in between. CDR1 and CDR2 (germline): ENHRY, SYGVKD. CDR3 region: CAITPGRENYGYTF. The CDR3 bases are TGTGCCATCACCCCGGGACGGGAGAACTATGGCTACACCTTC.

The sample holds many counts of this clonotype. The J gene is TRBJ2-1, the V gene TRBV7-9; 7 nucleotides align to TRBD1. The CDR3 is 15 residues long. The germline V gene has CDR1 SEHNR and CDR2 FQNEAQ (reference sequence). V dropped 8 bases and J dropped 5; count of bases not matched to a gene: 12. The CDR3 DNA is TGTGCCAGCCCGAGGGGGCAGGAAAATAACAATGAGCAGTTCTTC. Translated, it gives CASPRGQENNNEQFF. The full variable domain, rest sourced from reference TRBV7-9 and TRBJ2-1, is DTGVSQNPRHKITKRGQNVTFRCDPISEHNRLYWYRQTLGQGPEFLTYFQNEAQLEKSRLLSDRFSAERPKGSFSTLEIQRTEQGDSAMYLCASPRGQENNNEQFFGPGTRLTVL.

V and J are TRBV15 and TRBJ2-3; possible D gene TRBD1, 5 bases. Germline V gives CDR1 LNHNV, CDR2 YYDKDF (reference sequence). The CDR3 totals 13 residues. V lost 4 bases, J lost 5 bases, and 10 bases lay in between. CDR3 in amino acids: CATSTGHGDTQYF. The DNA for the CDR3 is TGTGCCACCAGCACAGGACATGGAGATACGCAGTATTTT.

This clonotype has more than one count but fewer than ten. The V gene is TRBV9, the J gene TRBJ2-4; D is unclear. The CDR3 totals 15 residues. Trimming left V 0 bases short and J 7 bases short, with 14 bases between. CDR1 and CDR2 (germline): SGDLS, YYNGEE. The CDR3: CASSVGFAEPNIQYF. The CDR3 DNA follows: TGTGCCAGCAGCGTAGGATTCGCCGAACCGAACATTCAGTACTTC.

The V and J genes are TRBV20-1 and TRBJ2-1; D possibly corresponds to TRBD2 (5 bases). V was clipped by 5 bases and J by 10 bases, with 18 bases between them. This CDR3 region has 13 residues. The germline V gene has CDR1 DFQATT and CDR2 SNEGSKA (reference sequence). The DNA for the CDR3 is TGCAGTGCTTCCCGGGCCGTAACGGGAGAGCAGTTCTTC. Its protein product is CSASRAVTGEQFF.

This clonotype appeared a few times. The chain carries TRBV11-2 and TRBJ2-7; 10 bases line up with TRBD2. Germline values: CDR1 SGHAT, CDR2 FQNNGV. The CDR3 consists of 14 residues. The V segment lost 6 bases and the J segment 4 bases; nucleotides outside the gene matches: 6. For the CDR3, the DNA is TGTGCCAGCAGTTTCGGGACTAGCGCTTACGAGCAGTACTTC. Translating it yields CASSFGTSAYEQYF.

Ten or more counts support this clonotype. This chain uses TRBV4-1 with TRBJ2-7, with TRBD1 matching 12 bases. In germline, CDR1 is MGHRA, CDR2 YSYEKL. With 5 bases clipped from V and 5 bases from J, the junction kept 7 bases outside the gene matches. The CDR3 extends over 15 amino acids. The CDR3 DNA is TGCGCCAGCAGCTCCGGGACAGGGGGCGTCGACGAGCAGTACTTC. This sequence encodes CASSSGTGGVDEQYF.

V is TRBV6-1 and J is TRBJ1-1, with a weak D call TRBD1 (6 bases). The CDR3 is 14 amino acids. Trimming cost V 10 bases and J 6 bases, with 21 bases left between them. The germline gives CDR1 MNHNS, CDR2 SASEGT. The CDR3 DNA follows: TGTGCCATAAATAATAATGAAGGGGGAGCTGAAGCTTTCTTT. Its protein is CAINNNEGGAEAFF.

This clonotype appeared many times. The chain carries TRBV7-3 and TRBJ2-7; 7 bases fit TRBD1. After removal of 5 bases from V and 6 bases from J, the junction contained 13 bases not matched to a gene. Germline values: CDR1 SGHTA, CDR2 FQGTGA. The CDR3 spans 15 residues. In DNA form, the CDR3 reads TGTGCCAGCAGCCCCTTACAGGGGATAGGTGGCGAGCAGTACTTC. Protein: CASSPLQGIGGEQYF.

The rearrangement links TRBV27 to TRBJ1-1; D possibly corresponds to TRBD1 (6 bases). The CDR3 contains 15 residues. CDR1 is MNHEY, CDR2 SMNVEV, per germline (reference sequence). V lost 0 bases, J lost 3 bases, and 11 bases lay in between. CDR3 DNA sequence: TGTGCCAGCAGTTTATCATGGGGGCGGCACACTGAAGCTTTCTTT. Translating it yields CASSLSWGRHTEAFF.

The chain uses TRBV7-2 and TRBJ2-4; D possibly uses TRBD1 or TRBD2 (5 bases each). From germline, CDR1 is SGHTA and CDR2 FQGNSA. V lost 6 bases and J 9 bases, leaving 18 bases between the germline ends. The CDR3 covers 14 residues. The CDR3 DNA sequence: TGTGCCAGCAGAGAGACGAGGGGCGCGGGCATTCAGTACTTC. This sequence encodes CASRETRGAGIQYF.

This chain joins TRBV7-2 and TRBJ2-1; perhaps TRBD2 as D (6 bases). In germline, CDR1 is SGHTA, CDR2 FQGNSA. V was shortened by 2 bases and J by 7 bases, with 18 bases between the two germline ends. The CDR3 length is 16 residues. CDR3 amino acids: CASSLMSTSLKNEQFF. DNA of the CDR3: TGTGCCAGCAGCTTAATGTCCACTAGCTTAAAGAATGAGCAGTTCTTC.

This clonotype was counted between two and nine times. The rearrangement uses TRBV27 and TRBJ2-5; possibly TRBD2 for D (5 bases). The CDR3 length is 14 residues. V was cut by 4 bases and J by 6 bases, with 15 bases left in between. Germline assignment: CDR1 MNHEY and CDR2 SMNVEV (reference sequence). For the CDR3, the DNA is TGTGCCAGCAGTTCTACCCTACCGGGGAAGACCCAGTACTTC. Its translation is CASSSTLPGKTQYF.

Turning to this clonotype: One end of the junction fails to match germline, which may point to a read error. The chain links TRBV7-2 to TRBJ2-3; the D call may be TRBD1 or TRBD2 (5 bases each). CDR1 is SGHTA, CDR2 FQGNSA, per germline. This CDR3 region has 12 residues. The CDR3 bases are TGTGCCAGCAGCCGCGCCGGGGTCCGCAGGGATTTT. Its protein product is CASSRAGVRRDF.

The chain employs TRBV14 and TRBJ2-7; 7 bases fit TRBD1. The ends lost 1 base at V and 2 bases at J; junction bases unmatched: 2. Germline loops: CDR1 SGHDN, CDR2 FVKESK. This CDR3 contains 14 residues. The CDR3 DNA reads TGTGCCAGCAGCCAAGCGGGACAGCCCTACGAGCAGTACTTC. Protein: CASSQAGQPYEQYF.